This T cell receptor beta chain stems from a study of blood T cell repertoires in COVID-19. Germline lookup yields CDR1 MDHEN and CDR2 SYDVKM. Germline trimming cut 6 bases from V and 3 bases from J; bases unmatched to any gene: 8. The CDR3 totals 15 residues. Clones were sequenced by immunoSEQ multiplex PCR, and TCRdb holds only the in-frame ones, with some missing. The sample lists under 400,000 clones; almost 90% were seen once. This clone appeared once. The rearrangement uses TRBV28 and TRBJ2-1; 7 bases are a match to TRBD1. The origin of this receptor is a woman between 25 and 40 years old who had been exposed to COVID-19. The sample taken for sequencing was PBMCs or T cells enriched from blood (not recorded which). The CDR3 protein is CASRNSGTVYNEQFF. In DNA, the CDR3 is TGTGCCAGCAGGAATTCCGGGACAGTCTACAATGAGCAGTTCTTC.